Below are 6 T cell receptor beta chains sequenced from a single sample in a study of T cells in narcolepsy. Method: immunoSEQ multiplex PCR; TCRdb's copy keeps in-frame clones and lacks some. The sample shows 20,000 to 25,000 clones, about 85% of them seen only once. What was sequenced was CD45RA- memory CD4+ T cells from PBMCs. Every receptor here comes from a human donor with narcolepsy.

This chain uses TRBV28 with TRBJ1-2; a weak D match, TRBD1 (5 bases). Germline values: CDR1 MDHEN, CDR2 SYDVKM. The ends were cut back, 1 base at V and 4 bases at J, with 7 bases in the middle. This CDR3 is 13 amino acids long. In nucleotides, the CDR3 is TGTGCCAGCAGTTTATCAGGGATCTATGGCTACACCTTC. This translates into CASSLSGIYGYTF.

This sequence joins TRBV7-9 and TRBJ1-5, with D perhaps TRBD1 (5 bases). The CDR3 runs 15 residues. V was shortened by 5 bases and J by 1 base, with 12 bases between the two germline ends. CDR1 is SEHNR, CDR2 FQNEAQ, per germline (reference sequence). The CDR3 here is CASSPGEVSNQPQHF. The CDR3 DNA reads TGTGCCAGCAGCCCGGGGGAGGTGAGCAATCAGCCCCAGCATTTT.

The rearrangement uses TRBV19 and TRBJ1-5; no clear D gene. Germline loops: CDR1 LNHDA, CDR2 SQIVND (reference sequence). Trimming left V 7 bases short and J 3 bases short, with 7 bases between. This CDR3 has 12 residues. CDR3 coding DNA: TGTGCCAGTACCATCAACAATCAGCCCCAGCATTTT. Its protein is CASTINNQPQHF.

This sequence joins TRBV5-1 and TRBJ2-3; D is unresolved. Germline V gene sequence: CDR1 SGHRS, CDR2 YFSETQ. The CDR3 loop spans 14 amino acids. The V end lost 4 bases, the J end lost 4 bases, and 13 bases lay between the germline ends. The CDR3 nucleotides are TGCGCCAGCAGCCTGCAAGCTTCTTCAGATACGCAGTATTTT. Its protein product is CASSLQASSDTQYF.

The chain has TRBV19 and TRBJ2-7; D not certain. The CDR3 runs to 14 residues. CDR1 and CDR2 from the germline V gene are LNHDA and SQIVND (reference sequence). The V and J ends lost 2 bases and 0 bases respectively, with 8 bases between them. CDR3 sequence reads: CASSIREDSYEQYF. The DNA of the CDR3 is TGTGCCAGTAGTATACGTGAGGACTCCTACGAGCAGTACTTC.

This clone was seen a single time. The V call is TRBV7-2, the J call TRBJ2-3; 7 bases match TRBD2. The CDR3 is 15 amino acids. Germline assignment: CDR1 SGHTA and CDR2 FQGNSA. The junction had 7 bases not matched to a gene; V was cut back by 5 bases and J by 2 bases. The CDR3 is CASSATSANTDTQYF. The CDR3 region has the DNA TGTGCCAGCAGCGCAACTAGCGCTAACACAGATACGCAGTATTTT.